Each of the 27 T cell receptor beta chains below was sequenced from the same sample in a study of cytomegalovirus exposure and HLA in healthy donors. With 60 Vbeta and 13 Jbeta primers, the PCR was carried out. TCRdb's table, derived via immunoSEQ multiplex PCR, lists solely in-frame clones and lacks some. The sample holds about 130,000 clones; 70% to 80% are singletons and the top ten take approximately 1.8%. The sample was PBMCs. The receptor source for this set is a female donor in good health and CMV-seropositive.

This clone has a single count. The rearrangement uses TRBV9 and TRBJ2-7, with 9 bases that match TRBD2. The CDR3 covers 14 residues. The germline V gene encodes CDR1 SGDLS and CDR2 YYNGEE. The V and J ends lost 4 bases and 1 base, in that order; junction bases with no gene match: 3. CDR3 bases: TGTGCCAGCAGCTCTAGCGGGGCGTCCTACGAGCAGTACTTC. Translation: CASSSSGASYEQYF.

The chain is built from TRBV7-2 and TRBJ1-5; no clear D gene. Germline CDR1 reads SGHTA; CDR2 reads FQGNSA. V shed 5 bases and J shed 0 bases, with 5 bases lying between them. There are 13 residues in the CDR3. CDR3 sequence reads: CASSLNSNQPQHF. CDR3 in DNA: TGTGCCAGCAGCCTTAATAGCAATCAGCCCCAGCATTTT.

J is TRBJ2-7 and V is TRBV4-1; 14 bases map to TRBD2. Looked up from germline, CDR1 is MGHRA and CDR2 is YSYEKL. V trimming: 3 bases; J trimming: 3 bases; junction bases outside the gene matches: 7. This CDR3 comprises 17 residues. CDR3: CASSQTSGGAESYEQYF. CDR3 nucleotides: TGCGCCAGCAGCCAGACTAGCGGGGGGGCCGAGAGCTACGAGCAGTACTTC.

CDR3 DNA sequence: TGTGCCAGCTCACAGGGACAGCTCTATGGCTACACCTTC. Its protein product is CASSQGQLYGYTF. The chain carries TRBV18 and TRBJ1-2; 7 bases line up with TRBD1. Looked up from germline, CDR1 is KGHSH and CDR2 is LQKENI. Losses at the gene ends were 4 bases for V and 4 bases for J; bases not matched to a gene: 3. CDR3 size: 13 residues.

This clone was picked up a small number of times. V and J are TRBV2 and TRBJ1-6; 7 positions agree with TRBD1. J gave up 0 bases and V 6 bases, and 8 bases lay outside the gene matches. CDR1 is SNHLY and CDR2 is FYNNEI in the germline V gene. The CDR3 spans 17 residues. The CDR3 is CASRKTQGGSYNSPLHF. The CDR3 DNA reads TGTGCCAGCAGAAAAACCCAGGGGGGCTCCTATAATTCACCCCTCCACTTT.

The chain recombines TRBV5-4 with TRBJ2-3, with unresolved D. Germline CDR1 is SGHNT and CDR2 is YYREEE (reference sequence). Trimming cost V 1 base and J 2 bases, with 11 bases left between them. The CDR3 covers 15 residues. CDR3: CASSLPGPATDTQYF. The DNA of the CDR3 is TGTGCCAGCAGCTTGCCGGGTCCCGCCACAGATACGCAGTATTTT.

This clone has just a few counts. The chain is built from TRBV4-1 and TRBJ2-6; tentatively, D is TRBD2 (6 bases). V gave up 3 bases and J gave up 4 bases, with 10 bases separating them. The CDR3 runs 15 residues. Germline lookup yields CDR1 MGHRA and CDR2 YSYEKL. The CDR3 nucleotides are TGCGCCAGCAGCCAGGAGGGTTACGGGGCCAACGTCCTGACTTTC. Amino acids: CASSQEGYGANVLTF.

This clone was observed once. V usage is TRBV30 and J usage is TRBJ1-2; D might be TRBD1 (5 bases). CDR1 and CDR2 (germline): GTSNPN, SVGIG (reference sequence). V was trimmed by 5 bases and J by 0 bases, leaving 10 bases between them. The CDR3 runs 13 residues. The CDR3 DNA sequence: TGTGCCTGGGAAACAGGAACTAACTATGGCTACACCTTC. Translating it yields CAWETGTNYGYTF.

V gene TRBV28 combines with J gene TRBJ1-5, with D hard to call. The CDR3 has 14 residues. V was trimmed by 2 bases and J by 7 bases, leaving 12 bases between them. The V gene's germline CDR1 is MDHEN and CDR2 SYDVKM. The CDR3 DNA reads TGTGCCAGCAGTTTACCGGCCAGCAGGCAGCCCCAGCATTTT. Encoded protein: CASSLPASRQPQHF. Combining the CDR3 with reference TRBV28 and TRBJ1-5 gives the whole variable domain DVKVTQSSRYLVKRTGEKVFLECVQDMDHENMFWYRQDPGLGLRLIYFSYDVKMKEKGDIPEGYSVSREKKERFSLILESASTNQTSMYLCASSLPASRQPQHFGDGTRLSIL.

CDR3 sequence (DNA): TGTGCCAGCAGCCGGGGGGCTAGCGGGAGTTTCAATGAGCAGTTCTTC. Protein product: CASSRGASGSFNEQFF. This sequence joins TRBV27 and TRBJ2-1; 10 nucleotides line up with TRBD2. CDR1 is MNHEY and CDR2 is SMNVEV in the germline V gene (reference sequence). The CDR3 extends over 16 amino acids. V was pared by 6 bases and J by 6 bases, with 11 bases of the junction left unmatched.

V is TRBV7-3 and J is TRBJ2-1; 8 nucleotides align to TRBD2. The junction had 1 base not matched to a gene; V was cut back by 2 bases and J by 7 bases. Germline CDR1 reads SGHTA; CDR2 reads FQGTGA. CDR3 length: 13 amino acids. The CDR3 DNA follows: TGTGCCAGCAGCTTAGGACTAGCTAATGAGCAGTTCTTC. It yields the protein CASSLGLANEQFF.

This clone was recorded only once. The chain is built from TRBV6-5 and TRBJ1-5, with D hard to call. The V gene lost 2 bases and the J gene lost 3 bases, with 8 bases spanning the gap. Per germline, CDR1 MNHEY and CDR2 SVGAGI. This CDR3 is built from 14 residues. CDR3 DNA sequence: TGTGCCAGCAGTTACGGTGGGCACAATCAGCCCCAGCATTTT. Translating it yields CASSYGGHNQPQHF.

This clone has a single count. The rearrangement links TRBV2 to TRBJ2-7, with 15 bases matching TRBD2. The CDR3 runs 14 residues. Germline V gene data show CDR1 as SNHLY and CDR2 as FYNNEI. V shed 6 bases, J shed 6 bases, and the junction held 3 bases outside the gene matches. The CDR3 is CASSGLAGGPEQYF. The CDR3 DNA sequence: TGTGCCAGCAGCGGACTAGCGGGAGGGCCCGAGCAGTACTTC.

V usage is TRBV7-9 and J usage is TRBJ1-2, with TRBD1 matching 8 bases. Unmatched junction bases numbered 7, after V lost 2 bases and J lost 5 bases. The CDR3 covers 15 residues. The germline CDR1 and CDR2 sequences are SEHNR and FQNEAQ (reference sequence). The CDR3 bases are TGTGCCAGCAGCTTAACCGCGACAGGGGCGTATGGCTACACCTTC. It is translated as CASSLTATGAYGYTF.

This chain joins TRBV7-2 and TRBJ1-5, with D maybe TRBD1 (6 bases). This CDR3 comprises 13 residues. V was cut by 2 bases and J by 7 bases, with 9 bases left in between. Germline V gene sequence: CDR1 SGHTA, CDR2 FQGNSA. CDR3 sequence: CASSLIQGQPQHF. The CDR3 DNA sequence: TGTGCCAGCAGCTTAATACAGGGCCAGCCCCAGCATTTT.

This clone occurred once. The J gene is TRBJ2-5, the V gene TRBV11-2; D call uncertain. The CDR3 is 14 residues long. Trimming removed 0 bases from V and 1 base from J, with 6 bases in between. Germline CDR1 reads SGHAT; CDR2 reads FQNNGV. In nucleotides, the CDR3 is TGTGCCAGCAGCTTAGAAGCGCGCCAAGAGACCCAGTACTTC. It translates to CASSLEARQETQYF.

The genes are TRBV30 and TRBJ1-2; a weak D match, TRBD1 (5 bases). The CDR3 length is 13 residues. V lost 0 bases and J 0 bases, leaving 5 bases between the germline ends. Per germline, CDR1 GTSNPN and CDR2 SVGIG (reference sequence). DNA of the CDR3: TGTGCCTGGAGTGTGGACACTAACTATGGCTACACCTTC. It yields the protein CAWSVDTNYGYTF.

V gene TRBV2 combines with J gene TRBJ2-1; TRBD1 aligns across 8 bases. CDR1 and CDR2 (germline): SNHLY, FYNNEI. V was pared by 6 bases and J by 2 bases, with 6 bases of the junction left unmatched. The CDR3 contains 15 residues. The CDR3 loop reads CASRGDRGPYNEQFF. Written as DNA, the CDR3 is TGTGCCAGCAGGGGAGACAGGGGCCCCTACAATGAGCAGTTCTTC.

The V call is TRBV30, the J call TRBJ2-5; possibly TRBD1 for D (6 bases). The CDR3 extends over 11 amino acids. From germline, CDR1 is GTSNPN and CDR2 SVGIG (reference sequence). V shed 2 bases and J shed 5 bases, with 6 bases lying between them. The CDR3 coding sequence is TGTGCCTGGAGTAGGGGGGAGACCCAGTACTTC. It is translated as CAWSRGETQYF.

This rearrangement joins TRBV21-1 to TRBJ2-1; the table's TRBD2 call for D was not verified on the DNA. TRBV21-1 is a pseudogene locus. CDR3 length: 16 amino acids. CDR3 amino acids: CASSEPGLAGVDEQFF. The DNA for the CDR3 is TGTGCCAGCAGCGAGCCGGGACTAGCGGGAGTCGATGAGCAGTTCTTC.

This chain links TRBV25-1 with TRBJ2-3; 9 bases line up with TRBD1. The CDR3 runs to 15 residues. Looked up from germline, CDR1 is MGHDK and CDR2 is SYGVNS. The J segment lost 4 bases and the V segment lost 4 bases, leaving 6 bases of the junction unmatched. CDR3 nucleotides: TGTGCCAGCAGTGGAACAGGGGGCCGAGCAGATACGCAGTATTTT. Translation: CASSGTGGRADTQYF.

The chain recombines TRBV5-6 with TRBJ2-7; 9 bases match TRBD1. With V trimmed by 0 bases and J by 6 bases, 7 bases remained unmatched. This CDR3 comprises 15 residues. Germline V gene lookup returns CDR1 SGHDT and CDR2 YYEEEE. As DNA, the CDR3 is TGTGCCAGCAGCTTGGGGGGGCCGGACAGGGGCGAGCAGTACTTC. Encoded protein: CASSLGGPDRGEQYF.

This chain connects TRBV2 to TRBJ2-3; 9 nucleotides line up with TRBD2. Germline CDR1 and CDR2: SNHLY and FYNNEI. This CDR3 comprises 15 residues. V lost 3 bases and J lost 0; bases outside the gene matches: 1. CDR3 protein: CASSEGLASTDTQYF. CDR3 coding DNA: TGTGCCAGCAGTGAGGGACTAGCTAGCACAGATACGCAGTATTTT.

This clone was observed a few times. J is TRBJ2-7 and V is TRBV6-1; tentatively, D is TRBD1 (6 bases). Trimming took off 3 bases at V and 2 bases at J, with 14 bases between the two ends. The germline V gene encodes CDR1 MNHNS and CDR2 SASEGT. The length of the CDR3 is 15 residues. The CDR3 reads CASSDPLGQTYEQYF. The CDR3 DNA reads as TGTGCCAGCAGTGATCCCCTTGGACAGACCTACGAGCAGTACTTC.

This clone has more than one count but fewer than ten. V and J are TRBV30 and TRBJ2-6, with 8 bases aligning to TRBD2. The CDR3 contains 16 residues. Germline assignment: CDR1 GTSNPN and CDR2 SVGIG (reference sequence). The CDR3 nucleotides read TGTGCACGAACGGGAGGGAAGAAAGCTGGGGCCAACGTCCTGACTTTC. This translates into CARTGGKKAGANVLTF.

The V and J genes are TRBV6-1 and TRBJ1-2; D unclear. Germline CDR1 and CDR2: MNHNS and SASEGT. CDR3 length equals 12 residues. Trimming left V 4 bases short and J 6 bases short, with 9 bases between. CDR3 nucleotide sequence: TGTGCCAGCAGTGTGCAGCGGAATGGCTACACCTTC. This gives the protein CASSVQRNGYTF.

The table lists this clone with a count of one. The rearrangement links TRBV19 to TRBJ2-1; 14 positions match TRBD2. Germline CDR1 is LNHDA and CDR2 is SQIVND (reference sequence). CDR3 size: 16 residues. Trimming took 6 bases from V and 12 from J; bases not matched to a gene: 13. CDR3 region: CASSPKGLAGVVGQFF. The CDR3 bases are TGTGCCAGTAGCCCAAAGGGACTAGCGGGAGTAGTGGGGCAGTTCTTC.